This TCR beta chain was sequenced during a study of tumor T cells in aggressive B-cell lymphoma. The V and J ends lost 4 bases and 0 bases respectively, with 10 bases between them. Per germline, CDR1 SGDLS and CDR2 YYNGEE. The CDR3 has 15 residues. Clones were read by immunoSEQ multiplex PCR, and TCRdb kept only the in-frame ones, dropping some. The sample lists some 860 clones; 60% to 80% were seen once. V and J are TRBV9 and TRBJ1-4, with D perhaps matching TRBD1 (5 bases). Sequencing was done on a sample of tumor tissue. The TCR was taken from an adult with diffuse large B cell lymphoma. Some clones in this sample may be carry-over from other donors' samples. CDR3 coding DNA: TGTGCCAGCAGCTTCCAGGGCGCAACTAATGAAAAACTGTTTTTT. This encodes CASSFQGATNEKLFF.